This T cell receptor beta chain came from a study of Ad26.COV2.S vaccination and SARS-CoV-2 variants. Regarding treatment: 15 to 20 received Ad26.COV2.S at low or high dose, single or two shots; 5 received placebo; per-sample allocation not given. The investigators took samples on day 63 after the first vaccine or placebo injection. Clones were read by immunoSEQ multiplex PCR, and TCRdb kept only the in-frame ones, dropping some. The sample includes 400,000 to 450,000 clones, 90% of them seen just once. Sequences were derived from peripheral blood, sampled in a trial of Ad26.COV2.S vaccine versus placebo. This clonotype originated in a person between 18 and 65 years old who received the Ad26.COV2.S COVID-19 vaccine or a placebo.

The CDR3 DNA is TGTGCCAGCAGCCAAGCGACCAGCGGACCTGTCGAGCAGTACTTC. Translated: CASSQATSGPVEQYF. This rearrangement joins TRBV3-1 (or the pseudogene TRBV3-2) to TRBJ2-7; TRBD2 is a possible D gene (5 bases). The germline gives CDR1 LGHDT, CDR2 YNNKEL (reference sequence). This CDR3 contains 15 residues. Trimming stripped 1 base from V and 6 bases from J, with 16 bases between.